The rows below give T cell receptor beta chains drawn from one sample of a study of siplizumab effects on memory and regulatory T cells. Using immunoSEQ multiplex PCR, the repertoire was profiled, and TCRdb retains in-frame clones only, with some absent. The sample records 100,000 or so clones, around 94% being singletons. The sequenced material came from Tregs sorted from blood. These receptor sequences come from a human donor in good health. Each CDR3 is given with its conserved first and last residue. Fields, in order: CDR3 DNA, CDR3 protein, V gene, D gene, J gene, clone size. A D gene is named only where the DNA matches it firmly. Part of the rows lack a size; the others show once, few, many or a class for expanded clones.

cdr3_nt: TGTGCCACCAGCAGTAGACTAGCGGGCGACTATGAGCAGTTCTTC; cdr3_aa: CATSSRLAGDYEQFF; v_call: TRBV15; d_call: TRBD2; j_call: TRBJ2-1; clone_size: NA
cdr3_nt: TGTGCCAGCAGTTATCGGGGACTACCGCAGGGCTATGGCTACACCTTC; cdr3_aa: CASSYRGLPQGYGYTF; v_call: TRBV28; d_call: NA; j_call: TRBJ1-2; clone_size: NA
cdr3_nt: TGTGCCAGCGTGGGGGTTGACAGAGAGACCCAGTACTTC; cdr3_aa: CASVGVDRETQYF; v_call: TRBV2; d_call: NA; j_call: TRBJ2-5; clone_size: NA
cdr3_nt: TGTGCCAGCAGGAAGACTAGCCTCGTCGGGGAGCTGTTTTTT; cdr3_aa: CASRKTSLVGELFF; v_call: TRBV7-8; d_call: TRBD2; j_call: TRBJ2-2; clone_size: NA
cdr3_nt: TGTGCCAGTTCGGGGGGCGACGGAAACACCATATATTTT; cdr3_aa: CASSGGDGNTIYF; v_call: TRBV19; d_call: NA; j_call: TRBJ1-3; clone_size: few
cdr3_nt: TGTGCCAGCAGCTACTATCAAGAGACCCAGTACTTC; cdr3_aa: CASSYYQETQYF; v_call: TRBV5-4; d_call: NA; j_call: TRBJ2-5; clone_size: NA
cdr3_nt: TGTGCCAGCAGTATATTGCCGAAAAGCTCCTACAATGAGCAGTTCTTC; cdr3_aa: CASSILPKSSYNEQFF; v_call: TRBV27; d_call: NA; j_call: TRBJ2-1; clone_size: NA
cdr3_nt: TGTGCCAGCAGCTCCTTCGGGGCTAACTATGGCTACACCTTC; cdr3_aa: CASSSFGANYGYTF; v_call: TRBV25-1; d_call: NA; j_call: TRBJ1-2; clone_size: NA
cdr3_nt: TGTGCCAGTAGTATAAGGGCCGGGGCGGGAGGCTACGAGCAGTACTTC; cdr3_aa: CASSIRAGAGGYEQYF; v_call: TRBV19; d_call: TRBD2; j_call: TRBJ2-7; clone_size: NA
cdr3_nt: TGTGCCACCAGCAGAGATCGGAGGGGGCGAAATGAAAAACTGTTTTTT; cdr3_aa: CATSRDRRGRNEKLFF; v_call: TRBV15; d_call: TRBD1; j_call: TRBJ1-4; clone_size: NA
cdr3_nt: TGCAGCGTTGCAAGGACACTGAACACCGGGGAGCTGTTTTTT; cdr3_aa: CSVARTLNTGELFF; v_call: TRBV29-1; d_call: NA; j_call: TRBJ2-2; clone_size: NA
cdr3_nt: TGTGCCAGCAGTCAAGCCGGGACAGGGTCTGGGGCCAACGTCCTGACTTTC; cdr3_aa: CASSQAGTGSGANVLTF; v_call: TRBV6-1; d_call: TRBD1; j_call: TRBJ2-6; clone_size: once
cdr3_nt: TGTGCCAGCAGCTTAGCGATTGGAGCCTACGAGCAGTACTTC; cdr3_aa: CASSLAIGAYEQYF; v_call: TRBV7-2; d_call: NA; j_call: TRBJ2-7; clone_size: NA
cdr3_nt: TGTGCCAGCAGCCCCGACTTATTCTCCTACGAGCAGTACTTC; cdr3_aa: CASSPDLFSYEQYF; v_call: TRBV5-4; d_call: NA; j_call: TRBJ2-7; clone_size: NA
cdr3_nt: TGTGCCATCAGACCCGACAGGGGTCCTGGCTACACCTTC; cdr3_aa: CAIRPDRGPGYTF; v_call: TRBV10-3; d_call: TRBD1; j_call: TRBJ1-2; clone_size: NA
cdr3_nt: TGTGCCAGCTCACCAACACTGACCGACACTGAAGCTTTCTTT; cdr3_aa: CASSPTLTDTEAFF; v_call: TRBV18; d_call: NA; j_call: TRBJ1-1; clone_size: NA
cdr3_nt: TGTGCCAGCAGTCCGCGGGGGTCAGCGTATACGCAGTATTTT; cdr3_aa: CASSPRGSAYTQYF; v_call: TRBV28; d_call: TRBD2; j_call: TRBJ2-3; clone_size: once
cdr3_nt: TGTGCCAGCAGTGAAGCGCTCGGGTCGGGGGCGCACGGGGCCAACGTCCTGACTTTC; cdr3_aa: CASSEALGSGAHGANVLTF; v_call: TRBV6-1; d_call: NA; j_call: TRBJ2-6; clone_size: NA
cdr3_nt: TGTGCTAGTGGAACCGACAGCCTCTATTTTTCCACAGATACGCAGTATTTT; cdr3_aa: CASGTDSLYFSTDTQYF; v_call: TRBV12-5; d_call: NA; j_call: TRBJ2-3; clone_size: NA
cdr3_nt: TGTGCCAGCAGTCCGGGGTCAAATGAAAAACTGTTTTTT; cdr3_aa: CASSPGSNEKLFF; v_call: TRBV6-6; d_call: NA; j_call: TRBJ1-4; clone_size: NA
cdr3_nt: TGCAGCGTTGAAAGGGGCTCCGAGACCCAGTACTTC; cdr3_aa: CSVERGSETQYF; v_call: TRBV29-1; d_call: NA; j_call: TRBJ2-5; clone_size: NA
cdr3_nt: TGTGCCAGCAGCTTAGCGCTTGGACATTCCATATATTTT; cdr3_aa: CASSLALGHSIYF; v_call: TRBV7-9; d_call: NA; j_call: TRBJ1-3; clone_size: NA
cdr3_nt: TGCGCCAGCAGTCCTATTCCGGGACTAGCCGCACCCACCTACAATGAGCAGTTCTTC; cdr3_aa: CASSPIPGLAAPTYNEQFF; v_call: TRBV10-1; d_call: TRBD2; j_call: TRBJ2-1; clone_size: NA
cdr3_nt: TGTGCCAGCATGCCCTGGGTCTTTGAGCAGTTCTTC; cdr3_aa: CASMPWVFEQFF; v_call: TRBV2; d_call: NA; j_call: TRBJ2-1; clone_size: NA
cdr3_nt: TGTGCCTGGAGTGGCCGCGGAAAGATGTTTTTT; cdr3_aa: CAWSGRGKMFF; v_call: TRBV30; d_call: NA; j_call: TRBJ1-4; clone_size: NA
cdr3_nt: TGTGCCTGGAGTAACCGGGAGGGGCCATTGGGGCAGTACTTC; cdr3_aa: CAWSNREGPLGQYF; v_call: TRBV30; d_call: TRBD2; j_call: TRBJ2-7; clone_size: NA
cdr3_nt: TGTGCCAGCAGTCCAGGCTGGGGGTCTGGGGCCAACGTCCTGACTTTC; cdr3_aa: CASSPGWGSGANVLTF; v_call: TRBV27; d_call: NA; j_call: TRBJ2-6; clone_size: NA
cdr3_nt: TGTGCCACCTCAAACCGGGCGACAGATACGCAGTATTTT; cdr3_aa: CATSNRATDTQYF; v_call: TRBV19; d_call: NA; j_call: TRBJ2-3; clone_size: NA
cdr3_nt: TGTGCCAGCAGTTGGGGGGCCGGGACAGGGGCGACTCAGGCTTTCTTT; cdr3_aa: CASSWGAGTGATQAFF; v_call: TRBV6-5; d_call: TRBD1; j_call: TRBJ1-1; clone_size: once
cdr3_nt: TGTGCCAGCAGCGGCAAGGACAGGGCGAGGGCACCCCTCCACTTT; cdr3_aa: CASSGKDRARAPLHF; v_call: TRBV7-8; d_call: TRBD1; j_call: TRBJ1-6; clone_size: NA
cdr3_nt: TGTGCCAGTCTGCCCAAGGTGGTTCCCCGGGACTTAGCGAGCCACGAGCAGTACTTC; cdr3_aa: CASLPKVVPRDLASHEQYF; v_call: TRBV27; d_call: NA; j_call: TRBJ2-7; clone_size: NA
cdr3_nt: TGTGCCAGCATCCAGGGGGCGGGTGAGCAGTACTTC; cdr3_aa: CASIQGAGEQYF; v_call: TRBV6-1; d_call: TRBD1; j_call: TRBJ2-7; clone_size: NA
cdr3_nt: TGTGCCAGCAGCTTTGGGGTGCTAGCGGCCTACGAGCAGTACTTC; cdr3_aa: CASSFGVLAAYEQYF; v_call: TRBV5-5; d_call: TRBD2; j_call: TRBJ2-7; clone_size: NA
cdr3_nt: TGTGCCAGCAGCAAAGGCGTGAGTCTAGTCACCGGGGAGCTGTTTTTT; cdr3_aa: CASSKGVSLVTGELFF; v_call: TRBV11-3; d_call: NA; j_call: TRBJ2-2; clone_size: NA
cdr3_nt: TGTGCCAGCCGACCTCTGGGGCGGCAGGTCAGGGAGCTGTTTTTT; cdr3_aa: CASRPLGRQVRELFF; v_call: TRBV6-5; d_call: NA; j_call: TRBJ2-2; clone_size: NA
cdr3_nt: TGTGCCAGCAGCTTGTTCGACGAGCAGTACTTC; cdr3_aa: CASSLFDEQYF; v_call: TRBV5-6; d_call: NA; j_call: TRBJ2-7; clone_size: NA
cdr3_nt: TGTGCCAGTAGTCCCAGGACAGGGAATAAGCAGTACTTC; cdr3_aa: CASSPRTGNKQYF; v_call: TRBV19; d_call: TRBD1; j_call: TRBJ2-7; clone_size: NA
cdr3_nt: TGTGCCAGCAGCATGGGATGGACCTACGAGCAGTACTTC; cdr3_aa: CASSMGWTYEQYF; v_call: TRBV2; d_call: NA; j_call: TRBJ2-7; clone_size: NA
cdr3_nt: TGTGCCAGCAGTATTACAGGGGCGTTGGACACCGGGGAGCTGTTTTTT; cdr3_aa: CASSITGALDTGELFF; v_call: TRBV25-1; d_call: TRBD1; j_call: TRBJ2-2; clone_size: once
cdr3_nt: TGTGCCAGCAGCTTTCCCGGTGAAAAACTGTTTTTT; cdr3_aa: CASSFPGEKLFF; v_call: TRBV7-9; d_call: NA; j_call: TRBJ1-4; clone_size: few
cdr3_nt: TGTGCCAGCAGCGTCGGAGGGTTCGCCTACAATGAGCAGTTCTTC; cdr3_aa: CASSVGGFAYNEQFF; v_call: TRBV9; d_call: NA; j_call: TRBJ2-1; clone_size: NA
cdr3_nt: TGTGCCTGGAGTGTAAGGGGGATGTACACTGAAGCTTTCTTT; cdr3_aa: CAWSVRGMYTEAFF; v_call: TRBV30; d_call: NA; j_call: TRBJ1-1; clone_size: NA
cdr3_nt: TGTGCCAGCAGTTTCCAGGGGGGTGGCTACACCTTC; cdr3_aa: CASSFQGGGYTF; v_call: TRBV6-5; d_call: TRBD1; j_call: TRBJ1-2; clone_size: NA
cdr3_nt: TGTGCCAGCAGCTTGACGGGGGGTAGCACAGATACGCAGTATTTT; cdr3_aa: CASSLTGGSTDTQYF; v_call: TRBV7-2; d_call: TRBD2; j_call: TRBJ2-3; clone_size: NA
cdr3_nt: TGTGCTAGTGGTTCAACAAGGGGGGGCCCCGATACGCAGTATTTT; cdr3_aa: CASGSTRGGPDTQYF; v_call: TRBV12-5; d_call: NA; j_call: TRBJ2-3; clone_size: NA